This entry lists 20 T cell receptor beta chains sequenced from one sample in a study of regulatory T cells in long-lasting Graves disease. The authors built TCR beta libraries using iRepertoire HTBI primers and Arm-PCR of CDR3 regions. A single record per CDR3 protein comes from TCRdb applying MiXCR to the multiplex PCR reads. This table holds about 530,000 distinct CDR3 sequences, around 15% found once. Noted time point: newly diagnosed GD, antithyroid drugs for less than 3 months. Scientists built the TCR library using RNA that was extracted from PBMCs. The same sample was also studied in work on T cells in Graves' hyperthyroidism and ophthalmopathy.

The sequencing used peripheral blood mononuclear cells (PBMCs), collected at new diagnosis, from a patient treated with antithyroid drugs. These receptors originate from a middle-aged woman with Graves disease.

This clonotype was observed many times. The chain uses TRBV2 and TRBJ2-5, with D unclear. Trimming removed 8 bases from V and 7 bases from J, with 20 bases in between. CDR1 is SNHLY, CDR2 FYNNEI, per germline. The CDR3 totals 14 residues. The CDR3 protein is CASAELDAIGTQYF. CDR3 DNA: TGTGCCAGCGCCGAGCTGGACGCCATAGGGACCCAGTACTTC.

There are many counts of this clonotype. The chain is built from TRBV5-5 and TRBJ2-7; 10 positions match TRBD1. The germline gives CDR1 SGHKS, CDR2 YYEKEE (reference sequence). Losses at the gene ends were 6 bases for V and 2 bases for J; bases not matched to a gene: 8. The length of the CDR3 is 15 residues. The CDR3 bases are TGTGCCAGCACCCCGGGACAGGGGATCCCCTACGAGCAGTACTTC. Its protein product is CASTPGQGIPYEQYF.

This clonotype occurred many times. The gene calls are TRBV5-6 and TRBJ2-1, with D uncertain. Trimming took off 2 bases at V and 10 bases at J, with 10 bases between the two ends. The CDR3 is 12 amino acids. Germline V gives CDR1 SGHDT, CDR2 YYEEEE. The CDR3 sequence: CASSFLDGEQFF. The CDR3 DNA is TGTGCCAGCAGCTTCTTAGATGGCGAGCAGTTCTTC.

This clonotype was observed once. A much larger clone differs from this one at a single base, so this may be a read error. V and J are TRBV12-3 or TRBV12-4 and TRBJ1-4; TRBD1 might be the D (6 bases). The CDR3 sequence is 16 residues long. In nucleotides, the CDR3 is TGTGCCAGCAGTTTCTCCGGGACAAATATTAATGAAAAACTGCTTTTT. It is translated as CASSFSGTNINEKLLF.

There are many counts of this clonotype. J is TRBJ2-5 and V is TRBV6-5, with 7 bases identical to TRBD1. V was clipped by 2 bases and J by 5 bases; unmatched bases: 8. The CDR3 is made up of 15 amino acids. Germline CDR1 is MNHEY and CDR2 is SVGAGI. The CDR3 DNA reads TGTGCCAGCAGTTACGGGGGACAGCCATGGGAGACCCAGTACTTC. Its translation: CASSYGGQPWETQYF.

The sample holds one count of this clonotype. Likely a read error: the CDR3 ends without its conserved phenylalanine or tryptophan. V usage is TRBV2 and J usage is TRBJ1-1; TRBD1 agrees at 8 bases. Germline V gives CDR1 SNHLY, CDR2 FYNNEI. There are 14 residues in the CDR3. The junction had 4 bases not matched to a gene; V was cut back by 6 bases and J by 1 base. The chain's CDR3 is CASSPGTGNTEAFS. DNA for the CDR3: TGTGCCAGCAGCCCCGGGACAGGGAACACTGAAGCTTTCTCT.

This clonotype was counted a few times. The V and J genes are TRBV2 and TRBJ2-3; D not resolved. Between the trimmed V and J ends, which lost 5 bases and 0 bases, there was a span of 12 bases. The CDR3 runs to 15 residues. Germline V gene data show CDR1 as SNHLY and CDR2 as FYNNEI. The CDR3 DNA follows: TGTGCCAGCAGTTTTAGCTTTGCTAGCACAGATACGCAGTATTTT. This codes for CASSFSFASTDTQYF.

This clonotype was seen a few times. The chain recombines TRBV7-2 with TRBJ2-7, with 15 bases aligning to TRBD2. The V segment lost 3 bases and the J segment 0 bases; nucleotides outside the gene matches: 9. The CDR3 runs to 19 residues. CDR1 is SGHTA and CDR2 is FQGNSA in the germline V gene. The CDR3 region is CASSFPGLAGGLNSYEQYF. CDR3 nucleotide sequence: TGTGCCAGCAGCTTTCCGGGACTAGCGGGGGGACTTAACTCCTACGAGCAGTACTTC. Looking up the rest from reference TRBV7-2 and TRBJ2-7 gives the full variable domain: GAGVSQSPSNKVTEKGKDVELRCDPISGHTALYWYRQSLGQGLEFLIYFQGNSAPDKSGLPSDRFSAERTGGSVSTLTIQRTQQEDSAVYLCASSFPGLAGGLNSYEQYFGPGTRLTVT.

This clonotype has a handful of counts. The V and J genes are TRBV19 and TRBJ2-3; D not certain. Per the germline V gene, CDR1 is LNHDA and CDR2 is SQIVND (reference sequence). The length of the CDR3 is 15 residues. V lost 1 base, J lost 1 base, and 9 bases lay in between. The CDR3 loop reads CASSIAGLGTDTQYF. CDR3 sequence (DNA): TGTGCCAGTAGTATAGCTGGGCTCGGCACAGATACGCAGTATTTT.

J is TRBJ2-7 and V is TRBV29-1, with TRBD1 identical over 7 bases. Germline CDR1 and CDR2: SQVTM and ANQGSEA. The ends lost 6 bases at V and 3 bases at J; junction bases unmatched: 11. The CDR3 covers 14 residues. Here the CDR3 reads CSVSPGTENYEQYF. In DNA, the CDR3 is TGCAGCGTCTCGCCCGGGACAGAGAACTACGAGCAGTACTTC.

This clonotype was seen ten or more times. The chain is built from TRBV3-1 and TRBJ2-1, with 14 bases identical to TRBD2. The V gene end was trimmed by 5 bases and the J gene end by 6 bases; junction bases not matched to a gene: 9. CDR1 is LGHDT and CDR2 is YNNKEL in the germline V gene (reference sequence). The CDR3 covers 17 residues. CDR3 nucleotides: TGTGCCAGCAGCTTTCGACTAGCGGGGGGGGGAAGCAATGAGCAGTTCTTC. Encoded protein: CASSFRLAGGGSNEQFF.

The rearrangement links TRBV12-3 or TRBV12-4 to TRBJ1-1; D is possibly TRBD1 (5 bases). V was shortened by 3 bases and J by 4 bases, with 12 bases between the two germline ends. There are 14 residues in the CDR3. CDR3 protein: CASSFWGEVTEAFF. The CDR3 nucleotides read TGTGCCAGCAGTTTCTGGGGGGAGGTCACTGAAGCTTTCTTT.

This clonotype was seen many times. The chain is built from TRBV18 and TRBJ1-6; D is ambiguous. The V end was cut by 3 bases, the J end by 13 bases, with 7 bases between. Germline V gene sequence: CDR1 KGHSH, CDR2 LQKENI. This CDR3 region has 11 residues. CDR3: CASSPGSPLHF. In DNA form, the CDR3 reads TGTGCCAGCTCACCGGGTTCCCCCCTCCACTTT. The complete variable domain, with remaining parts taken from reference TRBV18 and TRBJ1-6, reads NAGVMQNPRHLVRRRGQEARLRCSPMKGHSHVYWYRQLPEEGLKFMVYLQKENIIDESGMPKERFSAEFPKEGPSILRIQQVVRGDSAAYFCASSPGSPLHFGNGTRLTVT.

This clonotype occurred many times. The CDR3 nucleotides are TGTGCCAGCAGCCAACTGGGGACTACCTTCAATGAGCAGTTCTTC. Amino acids: CASSQLGTTFNEQFF. The chain links TRBV3-1 to TRBJ2-1; 7 nucleotides match TRBD2. Trimming took 2 bases from V and 6 from J; bases not matched to a gene: 7. This CDR3 is built from 15 residues. Germline V lookup: CDR1 LGHDT, CDR2 YNNKEL (reference sequence).

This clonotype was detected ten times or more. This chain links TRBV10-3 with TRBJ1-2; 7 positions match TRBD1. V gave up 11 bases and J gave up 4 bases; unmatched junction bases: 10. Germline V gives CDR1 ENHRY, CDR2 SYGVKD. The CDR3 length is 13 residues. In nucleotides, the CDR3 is TGTGCCGCAAATGGACAGGCGCCCTATGGCTACACCTTC. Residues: CAANGQAPYGYTF.

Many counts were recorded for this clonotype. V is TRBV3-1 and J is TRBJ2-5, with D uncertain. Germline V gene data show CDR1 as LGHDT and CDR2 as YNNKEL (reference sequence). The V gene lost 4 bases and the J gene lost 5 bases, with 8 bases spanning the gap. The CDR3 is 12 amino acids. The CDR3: CASSPEEETQYF. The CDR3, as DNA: TGTGCCAGCAGCCCCGAAGAGGAGACCCAGTACTTC.

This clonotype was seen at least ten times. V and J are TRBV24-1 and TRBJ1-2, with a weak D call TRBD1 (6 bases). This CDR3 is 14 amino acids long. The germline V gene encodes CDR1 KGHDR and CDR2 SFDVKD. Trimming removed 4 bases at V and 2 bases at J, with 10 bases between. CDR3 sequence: CATSDLGQNYGYTF. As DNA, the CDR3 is TGTGCCACCAGTGACCTCGGACAGAACTATGGCTACACCTTC.

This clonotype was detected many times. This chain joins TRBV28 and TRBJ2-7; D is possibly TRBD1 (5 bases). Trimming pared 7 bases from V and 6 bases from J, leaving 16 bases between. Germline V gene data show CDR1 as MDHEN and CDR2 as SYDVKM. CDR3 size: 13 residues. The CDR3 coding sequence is TGTGCCAGCACCCTATCCCCTAGGGGCGAGCAGTACTTC. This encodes CASTLSPRGEQYF.

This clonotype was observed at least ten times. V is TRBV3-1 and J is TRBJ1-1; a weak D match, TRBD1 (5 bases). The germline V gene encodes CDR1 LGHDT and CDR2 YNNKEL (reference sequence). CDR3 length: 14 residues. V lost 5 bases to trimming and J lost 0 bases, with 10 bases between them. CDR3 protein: CASSWDDLNTEAFF. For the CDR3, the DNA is TGTGCCAGCAGCTGGGACGACCTGAACACTGAAGCTTTCTTT.

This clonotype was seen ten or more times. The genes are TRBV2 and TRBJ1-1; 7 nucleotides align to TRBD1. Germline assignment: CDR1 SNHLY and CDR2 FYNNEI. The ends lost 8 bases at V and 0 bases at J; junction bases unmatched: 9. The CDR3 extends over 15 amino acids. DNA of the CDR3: TGTGCCAGCCGGGGCGTAGGGGGCATGAACACTGAAGCTTTCTTT. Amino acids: CASRGVGGMNTEAFF.